This TCR beta chain is drawn from a study of cytomegalovirus exposure and HLA in healthy donors. Study-wide context: Within an early data release were 85 million or so unique TCRs drawn from HLA-typed donors.

As for this clone: What it binds is unknown.

Germline V gene sequence: CDR1 LNHDA, CDR2 SQIVND (reference sequence). This CDR3 region has 16 residues. The germline V and J ends were trimmed by 3 bases and 6 bases, with 17 bases remaining between them. Notes on the study in general: CMV serostatus alone was available as immune exposure information. The HLA-A and HLA-B alleles of most subjects were reportedly predicted accurately from TCR beta sequences. TCR beta chains numbering some 160 were designated cytomegalovirus-associated.

In the PCR, 60 Vbeta and 13 Jbeta primers were used. Using immunoSEQ multiplex PCR, the repertoire was profiled, and TCRdb retains in-frame clones only, with some absent. This sample has around 75,000 clones, with around 76% found just once. The J gene is TRBJ1-4, the V gene TRBV19; D is possibly TRBD1 (5 bases). The receptor was derived from a man in his late teens or twenties in good health and CMV-seronegative. The sequencing sample was made of PBMCs. CDR3 in amino acids: CASSIGGRSIDEKLFF. CDR3 DNA sequence: TGTGCCAGTAGTATCGGGGGTCGGAGTATTGATGAAAAACTGTTTTTT.